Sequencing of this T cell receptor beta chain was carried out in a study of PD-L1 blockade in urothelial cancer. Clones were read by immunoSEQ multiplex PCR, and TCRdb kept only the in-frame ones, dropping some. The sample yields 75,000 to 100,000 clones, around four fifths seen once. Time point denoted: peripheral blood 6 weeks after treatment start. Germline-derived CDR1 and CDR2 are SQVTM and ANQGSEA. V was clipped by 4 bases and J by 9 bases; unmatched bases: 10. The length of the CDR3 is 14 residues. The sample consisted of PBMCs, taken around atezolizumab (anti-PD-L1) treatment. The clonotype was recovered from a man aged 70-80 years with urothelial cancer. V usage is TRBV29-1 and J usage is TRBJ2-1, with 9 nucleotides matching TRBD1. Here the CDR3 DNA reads TGCAGCGTTGCCCCGGGGACAGGGACTTCTGAGCAGTTCTTC. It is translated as CSVAPGTGTSEQFF.